A single sample is the source of the 3 T cell receptor beta chains below, sequenced in a study of cytomegalovirus exposure and HLA in healthy donors. Primers included in the PCR were 60 Vbeta and 13 Jbeta primers. Profiled with immunoSEQ multiplex PCR; TCRdb holds only in-frame clones, not every one. Its clone listing holds approximately 120,000 clones. The specimen was PBMCs. The receptors were sampled from a man between 35 and 55 years old in good health and CMV-seronegative.

This chain links TRBV6-6 with TRBJ1-1; 7 nucleotides line up with TRBD1. The CDR3 runs 14 residues. The germline gives CDR1 MNHNY, CDR2 SVGAGI (reference sequence). The junction had 7 bases not matched to a gene; V was cut back by 4 bases and J by 5 bases. The CDR3 DNA reads as TGTGCCAGCAGTTCAGAACAGGGGTGGACTGAAGCTTTCTTT. Translating gives CASSSEQGWTEAFF.

This chain uses TRBV10-3 with TRBJ2-1; the match to TRBD2 covers 8 bases. The germline V gene has CDR1 ENHRY and CDR2 SYGVKD. The CDR3 spans 13 residues. The V and J ends lost 6 bases and 9 bases, in that order; junction bases with no gene match: 7. The chain's CDR3 is CAIRGTSNAEQFF. The CDR3 nucleotides are TGTGCCATCAGGGGGACTAGTAACGCTGAGCAGTTCTTC.

The chain recombines TRBV7-2 with TRBJ2-1, with 14 bases matching TRBD2. CDR3 length: 16 residues. The germline V gene has CDR1 SGHTA and CDR2 FQGNSA. V lost 2 bases, J lost 9 bases, and 6 bases stayed unmatched. CDR3 amino acids: CASSLLGLAGGGEQFF. In DNA, the CDR3 is TGTGCCAGCAGCTTACTTGGACTAGCGGGAGGAGGTGAGCAGTTCTTC.